The following is a T cell receptor beta chain sequence with its context. Its target is unknown. As a neurodegenerative disease comparison group, Parkinson's disease patients were sampled. These data come from a study of CD8 T cells in cerebrospinal fluid in Alzheimer's disease. Germline V lookup: CDR1 MNHNS, CDR2 SASEGT. CDR3 length: 14 residues. TCRdb reanalyzed the 10x single-cell sequencing reads and collapses them to one entry per CDR3 protein, without DNA. Its table lists approximately 1,200 distinct CDR3 sequences. Broader study findings: EBV-specific clones showed no enrichment in Alzheimer's patients and were not the top expanded clones.

The source of this sequence is a human donor with Parkinson's disease. The chain has TRBV6-1 and TRBJ2-7. Sequences were obtained from cerebrospinal fluid. The CDR3 sequence: CASSEAQTRSEQYF.